This is a list of T cell receptor beta chains from one sample in a study of patients and donors after allogeneic stem cell transplantation. MiXCR, applied by TCRdb to the RT-PCR reads, yields one record per CDR3 protein. This table has approximately 200,000 distinct CDR3 sequences, around two fifths appearing once. Source material: blood, either unsorted or a sorted T cell fraction (not recorded which). These receptors originate from a human donor who was either an allogeneic HSCT recipient or a stem cell or donor lymphocyte infusion donor (not recorded which). It is not recorded whose cells these are; they may come from a transplant donor. Each CDR3 is given with its conserved first and last residue. Fields, in order: D gene, clone size, J gene, V gene, CDR3 DNA, CDR3 protein. A D gene is named only where the DNA matches it firmly. The listing skips clone size in some rows; elsewhere it reads once, few, many or a size class.

d_gene: .
abundance: .
j_gene: TRBJ1-1
v_gene: TRBV4-1
CDR3nt: TGCGCCAGCAGCCTAAAACAGGAATTCACTGAAGCTTTCTTT
CDR3aa: CASSLKQEFTEAFF

d_gene: .
abundance: .
j_gene: TRBJ2-2
v_gene: TRBV7-7
CDR3nt: TGTGCCAGCAGCCCCCAAGGGGCCGGGGAGCTGTTTTTT
CDR3aa: CASSPQGAGELFF

d_gene: .
abundance: many
j_gene: TRBJ1-1
v_gene: TRBV5-1
CDR3nt: TGTGCCAGCAGTCTGGACAGATTGAACACTGAAGCTTTCTTT
CDR3aa: CASSLDRLNTEAFF

d_gene: TRBD1
abundance: few
j_gene: TRBJ1-1
v_gene: TRBV29-1
CDR3nt: TGCAGCGGCTACAGGGGGCTTAACACTGAAGCTTTCTTT
CDR3aa: CSGYRGLNTEAFF

d_gene: .
abundance: few
j_gene: TRBJ2-5
v_gene: TRBV5-1
CDR3nt: TGCGCCAGCAGCTTGGAAGCCCAAGAGACCCAGTACTTC
CDR3aa: CASSLEAQETQYF

d_gene: TRBD1
abundance: .
j_gene: TRBJ2-7
v_gene: TRBV20-1
CDR3nt: TGCAGTGCTATCCGGGACAGCTCCTACGAGCAGTACTTC
CDR3aa: CSAIRDSSYEQYF

d_gene: .
abundance: .
j_gene: TRBJ1-2
v_gene: TRBV9
CDR3nt: TGTGCCAGCAGCCTATCCCGGGTTGGCTATGGCTACACCTTC
CDR3aa: CASSLSRVGYGYTF

d_gene: .
abundance: .
j_gene: TRBJ1-5
v_gene: TRBV3-1
CDR3nt: TGTGCCGGCAGCCAGACGACAGTTCAGCCCCAGCATTTT
CDR3aa: CAGSQTTVQPQHF

d_gene: .
abundance: few
j_gene: TRBJ1-1
v_gene: TRBV5-1
CDR3nt: TGCGCCAGCAGCTTTGAGACTGGCCTCATGAACACTGAAGCTTTCTTT
CDR3aa: CASSFETGLMNTEAFF

d_gene: .
abundance: .
j_gene: TRBJ2-7
v_gene: TRBV29-1
CDR3nt: TGCAGCGTTGAGGCAGGGAACGAGCAGTACTTC
CDR3aa: CSVEAGNEQYF

d_gene: TRBD1
abundance: .
j_gene: TRBJ1-2
v_gene: TRBV7-9
CDR3nt: TGTGCCAGCAGCCAGGGACAGGGGTGGAAAAAGCATGGCTACACCTTC
CDR3aa: CASSQGQGWKKHGYTF

d_gene: .
abundance: few
j_gene: TRBJ1-2
v_gene: TRBV12-3/TRBV12-4
CDR3nt: TGTGCCAGCAGTTTGTCAGGGACTGATGGCTACACCTTC
CDR3aa: CASSLSGTDGYTF

d_gene: TRBD1
abundance: .
j_gene: TRBJ1-4
v_gene: TRBV30
CDR3nt: TGTGCCTGGACCACGAGCGGGACAGGATTTAATGAAAAACTGTTTTTT
CDR3aa: CAWTTSGTGFNEKLFF

d_gene: TRBD1
abundance: few
j_gene: TRBJ1-5
v_gene: TRBV20-1
CDR3nt: TGCAGTGCTAGATACAGGGGGGGAAATCAGCCCCAGCATTTT
CDR3aa: CSARYRGGNQPQHF

d_gene: .
abundance: .
j_gene: TRBJ1-6
v_gene: TRBV15
CDR3nt: TGTGCCACCAGCAGAGCCCAGGGTGACTCACCCCTCCACTTT
CDR3aa: CATSRAQGDSPLHF

d_gene: TRBD2
abundance: .
j_gene: TRBJ2-7
v_gene: TRBV9
CDR3nt: TGTGCCAGCAGCGCCCGGGGGGGCCGCACTAACGAGCAGTACTTC
CDR3aa: CASSARGGRTNEQYF

d_gene: .
abundance: few
j_gene: TRBJ1-5
v_gene: TRBV7-2
CDR3nt: TGTGCCAGCAGCTTAACACCTTTGAGAGTTCAGCCCCAGCATTTT
CDR3aa: CASSLTPLRVQPQHF

d_gene: .
abundance: .
j_gene: TRBJ2-7
v_gene: TRBV9
CDR3nt: TGTGCCAGCAGCCCCCGGGCGAGACCCTACGAGCAGTACTTC
CDR3aa: CASSPRARPYEQYF

d_gene: .
abundance: .
j_gene: TRBJ2-2
v_gene: TRBV9
CDR3nt: TGTGCCAGCAGCGGAGCCTCGAACACCGGGGAGCTGTTTTTT
CDR3aa: CASSGASNTGELFF

d_gene: .
abundance: few
j_gene: TRBJ1-2
v_gene: TRBV5-1
CDR3nt: TGCGCCAGCAGCTTCTCTGGGGGCCTCAACTATGGCTACACCTTC
CDR3aa: CASSFSGGLNYGYTF

d_gene: TRBD1
abundance: .
j_gene: TRBJ1-5
v_gene: TRBV5-1
CDR3nt: TGCGCCAGCAGCTTACAACCGGGACAGGGGGCAGGGCAGCCCCAGCATTTT
CDR3aa: CASSLQPGQGAGQPQHF

d_gene: TRBD1
abundance: few
j_gene: TRBJ1-6
v_gene: TRBV29-1
CDR3nt: TGCAGCGTCCGGGACAGCTCCTATAATTCACCCCTCCACTTT
CDR3aa: CSVRDSSYNSPLHF

d_gene: TRBD1
abundance: few
j_gene: TRBJ1-2
v_gene: TRBV18
CDR3nt: TGTGCCAGCTCACCATTAGGACAGGGAGGTTCCTATGGCTACACCTTC
CDR3aa: CASSPLGQGGSYGYTF

d_gene: .
abundance: few
j_gene: TRBJ1-5
v_gene: TRBV30
CDR3nt: TGTGCCTGCCGGACACATAGCAATCAGCCCCAGCATTTT
CDR3aa: CACRTHSNQPQHF

d_gene: TRBD1
abundance: .
j_gene: TRBJ1-5
v_gene: TRBV29-1
CDR3nt: TGCAGCGTAGGGACAGGGAGGGATCAGCCCCAGCATTTT
CDR3aa: CSVGTGRDQPQHF

d_gene: TRBD1
abundance: few
j_gene: TRBJ1-5
v_gene: TRBV15
CDR3nt: TGTGCCACCAGCAAAAAGGACAGGGTTGATCGTCAGCCCCAGCATTTT
CDR3aa: CATSKKDRVDRQPQHF

d_gene: TRBD1
abundance: few
j_gene: TRBJ2-7
v_gene: TRBV20-1
CDR3nt: TGCAGTGCTAGAGAAGTTGGGGCAGGGGGCACATCCTACGAGCAGTACTTC
CDR3aa: CSAREVGAGGTSYEQYF

d_gene: .
abundance: .
j_gene: TRBJ1-3
v_gene: TRBV20-1
CDR3nt: TGCAGTGCTAGTAGGGCCTCTGGAAACACCATATATTTT
CDR3aa: CSASRASGNTIYF

d_gene: .
abundance: .
j_gene: TRBJ1-6
v_gene: TRBV6-6
CDR3nt: TGTGCCAGCAGTTACGGGGGGGCGCATAATTCACCCCTCCACTTT
CDR3aa: CASSYGGAHNSPLHF

d_gene: TRBD1
abundance: few
j_gene: TRBJ1-6
v_gene: TRBV28
CDR3nt: TGTGCCAGCAGAGAGGGGGCTGAGGGTAATTCACCCCTCCACTTT
CDR3aa: CASREGAEGNSPLHF

d_gene: TRBD1
abundance: .
j_gene: TRBJ1-2
v_gene: TRBV4-3
CDR3nt: TGCGCCAGCAGCCAAGATCGGGGACAGGGGGCGCATGGCTACACCTTC
CDR3aa: CASSQDRGQGAHGYTF

d_gene: .
abundance: .
j_gene: TRBJ2-3
v_gene: TRBV4-2
CDR3nt: TGTGCCAGCAGCCAGATGACAGGTATCACAGATACGCAGTATTTT
CDR3aa: CASSQMTGITDTQYF

d_gene: .
abundance: few
j_gene: TRBJ1-5
v_gene: TRBV6-1
CDR3nt: TGTGCCAGCGGAAGGAACAATCAGCCCCAGCATTTT
CDR3aa: CASGRNNQPQHF

d_gene: .
abundance: few
j_gene: TRBJ1-1
v_gene: TRBV5-1
CDR3nt: TGCGCCAGCAGCTTGGGTGGGGAGAACACTGAAGCTTTCTTT
CDR3aa: CASSLGGENTEAFF

d_gene: TRBD1
abundance: .
j_gene: TRBJ1-2
v_gene: TRBV6-5
CDR3nt: TGTGCCAGCAGGGGACAGGGGGCGCGAGGCTACACCTTC
CDR3aa: CASRGQGARGYTF

d_gene: TRBD1
abundance: .
j_gene: TRBJ1-5
v_gene: TRBV20-1
CDR3nt: TGCAGTGCTACCGGGACAGGGGGAAATAGCAATCAGCCCCAGCATTTT
CDR3aa: CSATGTGGNSNQPQHF

d_gene: .
abundance: few
j_gene: TRBJ1-2
v_gene: TRBV20-1
CDR3nt: TGCAGTGCTAGACAATTTAAAGGGGCCTATGGCTACACCTTC
CDR3aa: CSARQFKGAYGYTF

d_gene: .
abundance: .
j_gene: TRBJ2-3
v_gene: TRBV18
CDR3nt: TGTGCCAGCTCACCAGATAGCGGCCCCACAGATACGCAGTATTTT
CDR3aa: CASSPDSGPTDTQYF

d_gene: .
abundance: few
j_gene: TRBJ2-3
v_gene: TRBV27
CDR3nt: TGTGCCAGCAGTACCCCGAGTCTGGGGGTAGATACGCAGTATTTT
CDR3aa: CASSTPSLGVDTQYF

d_gene: TRBD2
abundance: .
j_gene: TRBJ2-2
v_gene: TRBV6-5
CDR3nt: TGTGCCAGCAGTTATATAGCGGGGGCTGCGAACACCGGGGAGCTGTTTTTT
CDR3aa: CASSYIAGAANTGELFF

d_gene: .
abundance: .
j_gene: TRBJ2-1
v_gene: TRBV7-9
CDR3nt: TGTGCCAGCAGCATGATGTACAATGAGCAGTTCTTC
CDR3aa: CASSMMYNEQFF

d_gene: TRBD1
abundance: few
j_gene: TRBJ1-2
v_gene: TRBV5-6
CDR3nt: TGTGCCAGCAGTTCGGGGACAGCCGTCTATGGCTACACCTTC
CDR3aa: CASSSGTAVYGYTF

d_gene: TRBD1
abundance: few
j_gene: TRBJ2-1
v_gene: TRBV27
CDR3nt: TGTGCCAGCCGCGGACAGGGCTACAATGAGCAGTTCTTC
CDR3aa: CASRGQGYNEQFF

d_gene: TRBD2
abundance: .
j_gene: TRBJ2-2
v_gene: TRBV28
CDR3nt: TGTGCCAGCAGACCACCTCTAGCGGGGGCCTTTAACACCGGGGAGCTGTTTTTT
CDR3aa: CASRPPLAGAFNTGELFF

d_gene: .
abundance: .
j_gene: TRBJ1-2
v_gene: TRBV24-1
CDR3nt: TGTGCCACCAGTGACCACTATGGCTACACCTTC
CDR3aa: CATSDHYGYTF

d_gene: .
abundance: few
j_gene: TRBJ1-1
v_gene: TRBV11-2
CDR3nt: TGTGCCAGCAGCTTAGAATACGGGGGGTGGACTGAAGCTTTCTTT
CDR3aa: CASSLEYGGWTEAFF

d_gene: .
abundance: .
j_gene: TRBJ1-2
v_gene: TRBV14
CDR3nt: TGTGCCAGCAGTCAAAGCGGGGCGAGCACCTTC
CDR3aa: CASSQSGASTF

d_gene: .
abundance: .
j_gene: TRBJ2-4
v_gene: TRBV4-1
CDR3nt: TGCGCCAGCAGCCAAGCCTACCTTCTAGCCAAAAACATTCAGTACTTC
CDR3aa: CASSQAYLLAKNIQYF

d_gene: .
abundance: .
j_gene: TRBJ2-3
v_gene: TRBV28
CDR3nt: TGTGCCAGCAGTTTCCCGGGACACCGGACAGATACGCAGTATTTT
CDR3aa: CASSFPGHRTDTQYF